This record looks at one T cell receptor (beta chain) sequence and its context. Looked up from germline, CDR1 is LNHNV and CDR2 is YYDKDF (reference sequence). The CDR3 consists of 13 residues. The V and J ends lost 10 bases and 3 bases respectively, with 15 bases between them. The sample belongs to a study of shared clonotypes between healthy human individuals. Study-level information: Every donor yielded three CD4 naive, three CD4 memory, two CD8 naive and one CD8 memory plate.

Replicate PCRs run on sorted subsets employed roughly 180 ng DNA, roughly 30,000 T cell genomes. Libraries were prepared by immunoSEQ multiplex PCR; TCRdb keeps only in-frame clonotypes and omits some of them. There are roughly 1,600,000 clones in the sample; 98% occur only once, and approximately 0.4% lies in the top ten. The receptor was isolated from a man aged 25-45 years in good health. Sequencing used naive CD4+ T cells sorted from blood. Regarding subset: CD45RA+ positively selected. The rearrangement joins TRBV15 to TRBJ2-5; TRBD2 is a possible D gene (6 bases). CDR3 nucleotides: TGTGCCAGCGCGGGACGCAACGAAGAGACCCAGTACTTC. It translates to CASAGRNEETQYF.